These T cell receptor beta chains were read from a single sample in a study of OX40 agonist ivuxolimab in advanced cancers. Clones were read by immunoSEQ multiplex PCR, and TCRdb kept only the in-frame ones, dropping some. The table lists approximately 100,000 clones, 90% of them singletons, with under 2% in the top ten. Sequencing was performed on CD4+ or CD8+ T cells sorted from blood, taken in a trial of the OX40 agonist ivuxolimab. The origin of the receptors is an adult with an advanced solid tumor such as melanoma, head and neck, liver or kidney cancer. Both conserved end residues are trimmed from each CDR3. Rows may omit the clone size; those that give it use once, few, many or a size class.

v_call: TRBV7-8
j_call: TRBJ2-7
clone_size: NA
cdr3_aa: ASSLRREAYEQY

v_call: TRBV7-3
j_call: TRBJ2-1
clone_size: NA
cdr3_aa: ASGPAGIYNEQF

v_call: TRBV6-5
j_call: TRBJ1-1
clone_size: NA
cdr3_aa: ASSYLPNTEAF

v_call: TRBV11-2
j_call: TRBJ2-1
clone_size: NA
cdr3_aa: ASSLEGGAGYNEQF

v_call: TRBV5-4
j_call: TRBJ2-5
clone_size: NA
cdr3_aa: ASSYFTGGARETQY

v_call: TRBV14
j_call: TRBJ2-4
clone_size: NA
cdr3_aa: ASSQDFPGTSGSGLAKNIQY

v_call: TRBV5-1
j_call: TRBJ2-7
clone_size: NA
cdr3_aa: ASSPGAEGSEQY

v_call: TRBV5-1
j_call: TRBJ2-3
clone_size: NA
cdr3_aa: ASSGPLSTDTQY

v_call: TRBV7-2
j_call: TRBJ2-7
clone_size: NA
cdr3_aa: ASSLARHEQY

v_call: TRBV5-1
j_call: TRBJ2-5
clone_size: few
cdr3_aa: ASSLTTGVQETQY

v_call: TRBV20-1
j_call: TRBJ2-1
clone_size: NA
cdr3_aa: SARDDREQF

v_call: TRBV11-3
j_call: TRBJ2-3
clone_size: NA
cdr3_aa: ASSSTRGLDTQY

v_call: TRBV4-2
j_call: TRBJ2-3
clone_size: NA
cdr3_aa: ASSPSLRNTQY

v_call: TRBV30
j_call: TRBJ1-2
clone_size: few
cdr3_aa: AWTLGRGNGYT